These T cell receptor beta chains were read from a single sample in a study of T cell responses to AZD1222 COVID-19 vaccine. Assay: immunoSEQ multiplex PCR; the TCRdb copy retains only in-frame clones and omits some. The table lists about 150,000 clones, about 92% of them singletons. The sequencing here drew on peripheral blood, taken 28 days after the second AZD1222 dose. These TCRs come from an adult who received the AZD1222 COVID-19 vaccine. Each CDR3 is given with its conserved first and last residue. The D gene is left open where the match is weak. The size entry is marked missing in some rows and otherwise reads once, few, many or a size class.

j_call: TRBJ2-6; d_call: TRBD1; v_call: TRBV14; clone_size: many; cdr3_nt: TGTGCCAGCAGCCCCCTGGTATCAGGGGGCCCATCACGGCCCTCTGGGGCCAACGTCCTGACTTTC; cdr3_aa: CASSPLVSGGPSRPSGANVLTF
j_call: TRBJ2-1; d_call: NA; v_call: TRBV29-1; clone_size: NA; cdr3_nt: TGCAGCGTCGAAGGACTAATCGCCTACAATGAGCAGTTCTTC; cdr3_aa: CSVEGLIAYNEQFF
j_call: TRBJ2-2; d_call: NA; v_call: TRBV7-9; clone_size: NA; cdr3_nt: TGTGCCAGCAGCTTGAACCCCGGGGAGCTGTTTTTT; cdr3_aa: CASSLNPGELFF
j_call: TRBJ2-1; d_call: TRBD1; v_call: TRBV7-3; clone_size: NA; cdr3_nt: TGTGCCAGCAGCCCTGGACAGGGGGGTTACAATGAGCAGTTCTTC; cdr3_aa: CASSPGQGGYNEQFF
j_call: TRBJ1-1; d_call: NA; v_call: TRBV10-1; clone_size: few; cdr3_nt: TGCGCCAGCAGCCCGGAAAGGGGAAACACTGAAGCTTTCTTT; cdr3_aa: CASSPERGNTEAFF
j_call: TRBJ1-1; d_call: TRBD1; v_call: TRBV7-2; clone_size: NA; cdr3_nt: TGTGCCAGCAGCTTAGTGGGGACAGGGGGCACTGAAGCTTTCTTT; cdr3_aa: CASSLVGTGGTEAFF
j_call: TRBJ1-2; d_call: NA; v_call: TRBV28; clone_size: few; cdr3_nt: TGTGCCAGCACCCTAGCCCGGGCGGGTGGCTACACCTTC; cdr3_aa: CASTLARAGGYTF
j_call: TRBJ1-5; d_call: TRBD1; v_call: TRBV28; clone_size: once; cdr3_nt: TGTGCCAGCAGTTTACCCCTACAGGGGTATAGCAATCAGCCCCAGCATTTT; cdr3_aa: CASSLPLQGYSNQPQHF
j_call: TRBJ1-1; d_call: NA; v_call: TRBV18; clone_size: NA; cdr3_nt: TGTGCCAGCTCACCCGCGCGGGGGTTTGAATCTGAAGCTTTCTTT; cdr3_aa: CASSPARGFESEAFF
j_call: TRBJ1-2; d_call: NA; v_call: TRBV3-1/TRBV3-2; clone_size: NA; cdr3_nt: TGTGCCAGCAGCCAAGGGGAAGGCGCTGGCTACACCTTC; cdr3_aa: CASSQGEGAGYTF
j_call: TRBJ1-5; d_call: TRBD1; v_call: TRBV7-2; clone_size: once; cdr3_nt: TGTGCCAGCAGCCCGGACAGGGGGCTCAATCAGCCCCAGCATTTT; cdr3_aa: CASSPDRGLNQPQHF
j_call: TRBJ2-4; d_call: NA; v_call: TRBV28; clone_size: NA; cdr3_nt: TGTGCCAGCAGTAAAGGGTTGGACATTCAGTACTTC; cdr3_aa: CASSKGLDIQYF
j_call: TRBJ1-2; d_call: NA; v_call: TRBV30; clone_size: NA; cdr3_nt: TGTGCCTGGAGGCAGAACTATGGCTACACCTTC; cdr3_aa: CAWRQNYGYTF
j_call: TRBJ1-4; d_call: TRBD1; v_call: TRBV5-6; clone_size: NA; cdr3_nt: TGTGCCAGCAGCCGGTACAGGGGGAGTCAAACTAATGAAAAACTGTTTTTT; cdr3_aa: CASSRYRGSQTNEKLFF
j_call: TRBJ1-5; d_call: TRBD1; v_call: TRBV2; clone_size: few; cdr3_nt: TGTGCCAGCAGTGCGGGACAGAGCAATCAGCCCCAGCATTTT; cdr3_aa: CASSAGQSNQPQHF
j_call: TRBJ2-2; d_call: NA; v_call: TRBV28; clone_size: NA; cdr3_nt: TGTGCCAGCAGTCCCCGGGGGTTCGGCACCGGGGAGCTGTTTTTT; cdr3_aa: CASSPRGFGTGELFF
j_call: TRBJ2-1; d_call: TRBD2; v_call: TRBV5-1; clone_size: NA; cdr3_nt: TGCGCCAGCAGCCAGGGGACCATAGCGGGAGGTGAGCAGTTCTTC; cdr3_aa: CASSQGTIAGGEQFF
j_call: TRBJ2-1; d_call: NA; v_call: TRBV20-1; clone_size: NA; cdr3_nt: TGCAGTGCTAGTTCTCCCCCCCCGCGGAATGAGCAGTTCTTC; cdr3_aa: CSASSPPPRNEQFF
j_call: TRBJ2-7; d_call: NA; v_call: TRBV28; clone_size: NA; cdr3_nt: TGTGCCAGCAGTTCCCGGTACGAGCAGTACTTC; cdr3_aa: CASSSRYEQYF
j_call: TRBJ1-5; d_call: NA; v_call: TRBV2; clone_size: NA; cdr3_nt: TGTGCCAGCAGTGTAGGCAGGGCCCCCAATCAGCCCCAGCATTTT; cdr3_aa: CASSVGRAPNQPQHF
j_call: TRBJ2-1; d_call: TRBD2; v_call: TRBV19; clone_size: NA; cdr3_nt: TGTGCCAGTAGTATCTTAGCGGGAGGGTTTGAGCAGTTCTTC; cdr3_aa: CASSILAGGFEQFF
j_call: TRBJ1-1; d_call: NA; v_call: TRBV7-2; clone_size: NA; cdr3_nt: TGTGCCAGCAGCCTTTGGGAAGGGGTGGAAGCTTTCTTT; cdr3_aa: CASSLWEGVEAFF
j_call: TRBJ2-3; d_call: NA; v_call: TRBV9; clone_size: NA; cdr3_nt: TGTGCCAGCAGCGTAGGGTTGGGGGTCCCAGATACGCAGTATTTT; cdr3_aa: CASSVGLGVPDTQYF
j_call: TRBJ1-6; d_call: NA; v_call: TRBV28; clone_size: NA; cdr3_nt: TGTGCCAGCAGTTTCAGGCTATCCTATAATTCACCCCTCCACTTT; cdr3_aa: CASSFRLSYNSPLHF
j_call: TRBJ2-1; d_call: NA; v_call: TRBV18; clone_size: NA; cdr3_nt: TGTGCCAGCTCACCACGGGAGTCCCCCTACAATGAGCAGTTCTTC; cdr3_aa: CASSPRESPYNEQFF
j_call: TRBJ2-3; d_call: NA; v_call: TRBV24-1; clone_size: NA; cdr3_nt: TGTGCCACCAGTGATGGGGGGGGCGCGGGCACAGATACGCAGTATTTT; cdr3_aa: CATSDGGGAGTDTQYF
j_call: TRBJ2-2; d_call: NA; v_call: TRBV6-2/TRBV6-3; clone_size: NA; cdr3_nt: TGTGCCAGCAGTTACTCGGTCGAGGGGACGAACACCGGGGAGCTGTTTTTT; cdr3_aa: CASSYSVEGTNTGELFF
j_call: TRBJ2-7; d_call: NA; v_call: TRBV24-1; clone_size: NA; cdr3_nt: TGTGCCACCAGTGATGGTGGACAGACCTACGAGCAGTACTTC; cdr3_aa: CATSDGGQTYEQYF
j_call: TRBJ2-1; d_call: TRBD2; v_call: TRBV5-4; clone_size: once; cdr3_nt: TGTGCCAGCAGCTTGGGGGTTGGACTAGCGGACCTCTACAATGAGCAGTTCTTC; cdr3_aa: CASSLGVGLADLYNEQFF
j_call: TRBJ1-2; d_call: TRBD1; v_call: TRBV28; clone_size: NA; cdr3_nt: TGTGCCAGCAGTCCTCAGGACAGGGCTAACTATGGCTACACCTTC; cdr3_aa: CASSPQDRANYGYTF
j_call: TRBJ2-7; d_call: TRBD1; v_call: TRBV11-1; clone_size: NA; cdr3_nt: TGTGCCAGCAGGACAGGGGGCAACGAGCAGTACTTC; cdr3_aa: CASRTGGNEQYF
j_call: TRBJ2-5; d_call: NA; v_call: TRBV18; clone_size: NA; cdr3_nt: TGTGCCAGCTCCCTTTTGTCAGCTTCTGGAGAGGAGACCCAGTACTTC; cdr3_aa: CASSLLSASGEETQYF
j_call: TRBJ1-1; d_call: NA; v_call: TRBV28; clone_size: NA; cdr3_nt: TGTGCCAGCAGTTTCGGGGGATCGACTGAAGCTTTCTTT; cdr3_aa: CASSFGGSTEAFF
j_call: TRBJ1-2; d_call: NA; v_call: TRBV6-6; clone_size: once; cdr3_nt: TGTGCCAGCAGCTACGGACGGTCAGGGAGAGGTTACGGCTACACCTTC; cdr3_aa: CASSYGRSGRGYGYTF
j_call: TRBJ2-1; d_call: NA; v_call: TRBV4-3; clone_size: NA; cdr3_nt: TGCGCCAGCAGCGACGGGAGTAGGTACAATGAGCAGTTCTTC; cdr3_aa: CASSDGSRYNEQFF
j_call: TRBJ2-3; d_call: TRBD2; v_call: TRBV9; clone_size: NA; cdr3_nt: TGTGCCAGCAGCGTAGCAGGTGGGTTAGCGGGAGTTGCAGATACGCAGTATTTT; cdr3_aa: CASSVAGGLAGVADTQYF
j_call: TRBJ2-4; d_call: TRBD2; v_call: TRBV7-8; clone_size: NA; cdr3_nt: TGTGCCAGCAGCTTAAAAGGACTAGCGGGAGTTGACATTCAGTACTTC; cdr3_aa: CASSLKGLAGVDIQYF
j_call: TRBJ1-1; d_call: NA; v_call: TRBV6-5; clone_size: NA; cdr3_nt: TGTGCCAGCAGTTCCCCGGGCAACACTGAAGCTTTCTTT; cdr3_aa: CASSSPGNTEAFF
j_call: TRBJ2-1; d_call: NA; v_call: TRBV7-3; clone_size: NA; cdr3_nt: TGTGCCAGCAGCCTGGACAGAGGCGCCTACAATGAGCAGTTCTTC; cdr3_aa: CASSLDRGAYNEQFF
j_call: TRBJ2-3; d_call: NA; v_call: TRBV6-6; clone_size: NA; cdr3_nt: TGTGCCAGCAGTCCCTCCCGCCGGGGGCCACCTTACACAGATACGCAGTATTTT; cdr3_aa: CASSPSRRGPPYTDTQYF
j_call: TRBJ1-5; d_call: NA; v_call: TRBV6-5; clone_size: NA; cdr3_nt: TGTGCCAGCAGTTACTCGAAGCTGAATCAGCCCCAGCATTTT; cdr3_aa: CASSYSKLNQPQHF